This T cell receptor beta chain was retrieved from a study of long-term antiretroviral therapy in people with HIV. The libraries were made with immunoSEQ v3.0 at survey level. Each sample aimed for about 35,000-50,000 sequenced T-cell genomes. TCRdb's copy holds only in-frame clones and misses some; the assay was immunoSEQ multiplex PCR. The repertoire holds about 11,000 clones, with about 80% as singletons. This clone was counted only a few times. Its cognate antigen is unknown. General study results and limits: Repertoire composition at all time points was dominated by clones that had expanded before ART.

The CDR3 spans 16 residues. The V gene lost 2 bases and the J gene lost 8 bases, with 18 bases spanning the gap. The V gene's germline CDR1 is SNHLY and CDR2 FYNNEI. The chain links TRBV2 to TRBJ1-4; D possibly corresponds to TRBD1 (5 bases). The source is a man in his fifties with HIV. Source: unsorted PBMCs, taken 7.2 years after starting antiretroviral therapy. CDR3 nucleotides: TGTGCCAGCAGTGAATCTCTTTCAGGGCCAAAGGAAAAACTGTTTTTT. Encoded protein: CASSESLSGPKEKLFF.